This is a list of T cell receptor beta chains from one sample in a study of identical twins. TCRdb called the 5' RACE reads again in MiXCR, with one record for every CDR3 protein. The table shows about 530,000 distinct CDR3 sequences, with roughly 15% occurring only once. These data were likewise used in another study, on yellow fever vaccine responses in identical twins.

The sequenced sample was CD4+ T cells sorted from blood. These receptors came from a woman aged 18-29 years in good health. CDR3s include the opening cysteine and the closing phenylalanine or tryptophan. Clone size appears in some rows only: once, few, many, or a class for an expanded clone.

TRBJ2-1 - TRBV11-2 CASRSRLAGGYNEQFF
TRBJ1-2 - TRBV7-9 CASSLAEVGGYTF
TRBJ2-3 - TRBV28 CASSKGGLAGSTDTQYF
TRBJ2-1 few TRBV7-9 CASSPKLSSYNEQFF
TRBJ2-3 - TRBV13 CASSRGVRTGSLGQIGHTDTQYF
TRBJ2-7 - TRBV7-9 CASGVGRSYEQYF
TRBJ2-1 - TRBV5-6 CASSFLVTEQFF
TRBJ2-3 - TRBV10-3 CAIGATDTQYF
TRBJ2-7 - TRBV2 CASSADGGVRYEQYF
TRBJ2-3 - TRBV6-5 CASSYSGGKSTDTQYF
TRBJ2-1 few TRBV27 CASSRTPGLVANEQFF
TRBJ2-2 few TRBV7-8 CASSLLERRATGELFF
TRBJ2-1 many TRBV29-1 CSVEPPGRVNEQFF
TRBJ2-3 - TRBV5-6 CASSRPGGADTQYF
TRBJ1-2 many TRBV12-3/TRBV12-4 CASSFGYGYTF
TRBJ2-5 few TRBV7-9 CASSRGQTQETQYF
TRBJ2-3 - TRBV12-3/TRBV12-4 CASSLQGRSPNTQYF
TRBJ1-2 - TRBV20-1 CSANRGEGYTF
TRBJ2-5 few TRBV5-1 CASSLTTGSGETQYF
TRBJ2-3 few TRBV18 CATQQGTADTQYF
TRBJ2-3 - TRBV24-1 CATSRADTQYF
TRBJ2-3 - TRBV5-1 CASSLVGSQSTDTQYF
TRBJ2-5 few TRBV5-1 CASSLSRGWETQYF
TRBJ1-5 - TRBV20-1 CSATLGSYSNQPQHF
TRBJ2-3 few TRBV20-1 CSAETVPDTDTQYF
TRBJ2-1 - TRBV28 CASSPPGVAGNNEQFF
TRBJ2-5 - TRBV7-9 CASSDTSGETQYF
TRBJ1-3 few TRBV5-1 CASSTEPHGSGNTIYF
TRBJ2-1 - TRBV28 CASSPATGSGSYNEQFF
TRBJ2-3 - TRBV20-1 CSAIWAGATDTQYF
TRBJ2-5 few TRBV5-1 CASSLIGVETQYF
TRBJ2-7 - TRBV24-1 CATSDPRTILLNYEQYF
TRBJ1-3 many TRBV12-3/TRBV12-4 CASRGQDSGNTIYF